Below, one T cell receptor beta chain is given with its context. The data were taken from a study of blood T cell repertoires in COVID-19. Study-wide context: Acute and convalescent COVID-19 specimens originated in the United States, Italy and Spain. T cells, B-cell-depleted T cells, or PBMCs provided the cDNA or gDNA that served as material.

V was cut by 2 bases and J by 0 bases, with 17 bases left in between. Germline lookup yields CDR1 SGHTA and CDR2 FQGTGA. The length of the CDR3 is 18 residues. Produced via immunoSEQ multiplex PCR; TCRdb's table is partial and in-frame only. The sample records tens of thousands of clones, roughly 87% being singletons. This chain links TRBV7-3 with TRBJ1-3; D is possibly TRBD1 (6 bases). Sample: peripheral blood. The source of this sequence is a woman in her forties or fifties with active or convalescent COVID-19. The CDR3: CASSLAPGGLGSGNTIYF. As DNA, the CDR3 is TGTGCCAGCAGCTTAGCCCCCGGGGGGCTCGGCTCTGGAAACACCATATATTTT.